This T cell receptor beta chain was retrieved from a study of STAT5B mutations in CD4+ large granular lymphocyte leukemia. This was a survey-level run. Produced via immunoSEQ multiplex PCR; TCRdb's table is partial and in-frame only. The table lists some 30,000 clones, roughly 65% of them singletons. This CDR3 is 15 amino acids long. Looked up from germline, CDR1 is LNHNV and CDR2 is YYDKDF (reference sequence). The V and J ends lost 3 bases and 3 bases, in that order; junction bases with no gene match: 4. The chain recombines TRBV15 with TRBJ2-7; TRBD1 matches at 11 bases. The sample consisted of CD4+ T cells from blood buffy coats. This TCR was sampled from a human donor in good health. The CDR3 spells CATSRSGTGGYEQYF. The CDR3 DNA reads TGTGCCACCAGCAGGAGCGGGACAGGGGGCTACGAGCAGTACTTC.